What follows describes a single T cell receptor (beta chain). The data were obtained in a study of T cell changes during pregnancy in multiple sclerosis. Germline CDR1 and CDR2: MNHNS and SASEGT. V gave up 4 bases and J gave up 1 base; unmatched junction bases: 5. This CDR3 contains 16 residues. The method was immunoSEQ multiplex PCR; TCRdb's version includes in-frame clones alone and lacks a portion of them. The sample has approximately 53,000 clones, 92% seen once. This specimen was CD4+ T cells from peripheral blood mononuclear cells, taken after pregnancy. This TCR was sampled from a female donor in good health, enrolled as a control in a pregnancy study. The chain has TRBV6-1 and TRBJ2-5; 11 bases are a match to TRBD2. The CDR3 DNA is TGTGCCAGCAGTGTCGGACTAGCGGGCTTCCAAGAGACCCAGTACTTC. Protein sequence: CASSVGLAGFQETQYF.